The following is a T cell receptor beta chain sequence with its context. No antigen is known for it. Authors of the study amplified TCR beta CDR3 regions from RNA transcripts. A set of HTBI primers served as the primers for a first-round RT-PCR of the TCR CDR3. One entry per CDR3 protein results from TCRdb running MiXCR on the multiplex PCR reads. The profile covers some 270,000 distinct CDR3 sequences, with 12% to 15% appearing a single time and 7.9% taken by the ten largest. This sample stems from a study of T cells in Graves' hyperthyroidism and ophthalmopathy. Study observations and caveats: Peripheral blood also featured most of the thyroid clonotypes expanded above 0.001. Ophthalmopathy and stable hyperthyroidism were told apart by a 13 V-J model.

When ophthalmopathy did not progress within 18 months, Graves' hyperthyroidism was considered stable. Uncontrolled infection, other autoimmune disease, pregnancy or lactation led to exclusion. The sequenced material came from blood. This TCR was recovered from a woman in her thirties or forties with Graves' hyperthyroidism.

DNA for the CDR3: TGTGCCAGCAGCGTGAGCAGGGGGCGTACTGAAGCTTTCTTT. Its protein is CASSVSRGRTEAFF. The genes are TRBV7-8 and TRBJ1-1; the match to TRBD1 covers 8 bases. Germline CDR1 reads SGHVS; CDR2 reads FQNEAQ. The CDR3 is 14 residues long. Unmatched junction bases numbered 7, after V lost 5 bases and J lost 5 bases.